The present T cell receptor (beta chain) was sequenced within a study of blood T cells in healthy people across ages. Through a sample-barcoded 5' primer and a J-beta primer mix, a second PCR was run for about 7 to 12 cycles. Every sample returned 2.5 million or more CDR3-containing paired-end reads. MiXCR, run by TCRdb on the 5' RACE reads, gives a single entry per CDR3 protein. The repertoire holds 780,000 or so distinct CDR3 sequences, with more than 20% as singletons. As to this clonotype: Antigen specificity is unknown.

Trimming took off 7 bases at V and 0 bases at J, with 13 bases between the two ends. There are 15 residues in the CDR3. The germline gives CDR1 MDHEN, CDR2 SYDVKM. General study findings and limits: A strong correlation between TCR beta diversity and naive T cell percentage was seen.

The data also belong to a second study, concerning T cells of mothers and their children. That publication notes: Each 15 ul cDNA reaction used roughly 1.4 ug RNA; all RNA was used. It was observed that no persistent microchimeric T cell clones could be detected.

The TCR was taken from a boy aged 5-17 years in good health. The source material was blood. The chain employs TRBV28 and TRBJ1-5; D unclear. CDR3 DNA sequence: TGTGCCAGCATCCCCGACGGACTTAGCAATCAGCCCCAGCATTTT. Translation gives CASIPDGLSNQPQHF. Complete variable domain (other parts from reference TRBV28 and TRBJ1-5): DVKVTQSSRYLVKRTGEKVFLECVQDMDHENMFWYRQDPGLGLRLIYFSYDVKMKEKGDIPEGYSVSREKKERFSLILESASTNQTSMYLCASIPDGLSNQPQHFGDGTRLSIL.